The 29 T cell receptor beta chains reported below all come from one sample, sequenced in a study of T cell responses to AZD1222 COVID-19 vaccine. TCRdb's copy holds only in-frame clones and misses some; the assay was immunoSEQ multiplex PCR. The sample lists roughly 25,000 clones; about 88% were seen once. Sequencing used peripheral blood, obtained 28 days after the second AZD1222 dose. These receptors all stem from an adult who received the AZD1222 COVID-19 vaccine.

The genes are TRBV28 and TRBJ2-1; 7 nucleotides match TRBD1. Looked up from germline, CDR1 is MDHEN and CDR2 is SYDVKM. The V segment lost 4 bases and the J segment 12 bases; nucleotides outside the gene matches: 9. This CDR3 spans 13 amino acids. Written as DNA, the CDR3 is TGTGCCAGCAGTTCTGCAGGGGGTACCATGCAGTTCTTC. Its protein is CASSSAGGTMQFF. The full variable domain, its missing parts supplied by reference TRBV28 and TRBJ2-1, is DVKVTQSSRYLVKRTGEKVFLECVQDMDHENMFWYRQDPGLGLRLIYFSYDVKMKEKGDIPEGYSVSREKKERFSLILESASTNQTSMYLCASSSAGGTMQFFGPGTRLTVL.

CDR3: CVRSLEQGNPGLQSSYNSPLHF. The CDR3 nucleotides are TGTGTCAGAAGCTTAGAACAGGGGAACCCAGGGTTGCAAAGCTCCTATAATTCACCCCTCCACTTT. The chain joins TRBV7-5 to TRBJ1-6; TRBD1, the table's D call, was not compared with the DNA. TRBV7-5 is a recognized pseudogene. This CDR3 has 22 amino acids.

V and J are TRBV5-1 and TRBJ2-7, with no clear D. The germline V gene encodes CDR1 SGHRS and CDR2 YFSETQ. Between the trimmed V and J ends, which lost 1 base and 0 bases, there was a span of 8 bases. CDR3 size: 14 residues. CDR3 bases: TGCGCCAGCAGCTTGCCGGAGAGCTCCTACGAGCAGTACTTC. Protein: CASSLPESSYEQYF.

The chain recombines TRBV7-8 with TRBJ2-1; unclear D gene. CDR1 and CDR2 from the germline V gene are SGHVS and FQNEAQ. There are 13 residues in the CDR3. The ends were cut back, 5 bases at V and 10 bases at J, with 15 bases in the middle. In DNA form, the CDR3 reads TGTGCCAGCAGCCGACCCACCATGGGGGAGCAGTTCTTC. Translating gives CASSRPTMGEQFF.

V is TRBV11-1 and J is TRBJ2-1; 9 nucleotides align to TRBD2. The germline gives CDR1 SGHAT, CDR2 FQDESV (reference sequence). The V segment lost 5 bases and the J segment 7 bases; nucleotides outside the gene matches: 9. The CDR3 consists of 15 residues. The CDR3 sequence is CASSPYGGGGNEQFF. CDR3 nucleotides: TGTGCCAGCAGCCCCTACGGCGGGGGGGGTAATGAGCAGTTCTTC.

V is TRBV5-1 and J is TRBJ2-5; 8 bases match TRBD2. Germline trimming cut 3 bases from V and 2 bases from J; bases unmatched to any gene: 9. The CDR3 contains 16 residues. Germline V gene lookup returns CDR1 SGHRS and CDR2 YFSETQ. The CDR3: CASSSGGSGTQETQYF. The CDR3 nucleotides are TGCGCCAGCAGCTCGGGTGGTAGCGGGACACAAGAGACCCAGTACTTC.

The J gene is TRBJ2-2, the V gene TRBV7-9, with TRBD1 matching over 7 bases. Germline V gene sequence: CDR1 SEHNR, CDR2 FQNEAQ (reference sequence). V gave up 10 bases and J gave up 3 bases; unmatched junction bases: 11. The CDR3 spans 15 residues. CDR3 nucleotides: TGTGCCAACGAGCAGGGGGTCACCGACACCGGGGAGCTGTTTTTT. Residues: CANEQGVTDTGELFF.

This clone was recorded once. This rearrangement joins TRBV12-3 or TRBV12-4 to TRBJ1-2; D not certain. V gave up 3 bases and J gave up 2 bases, with 7 bases separating them. This CDR3 spans 13 amino acids. Here the CDR3 reads CASSFGQNYGYTF. CDR3 nucleotide sequence: TGTGCCAGCAGTTTCGGGCAGAACTATGGCTACACCTTC.

This sequence joins TRBV14 and TRBJ1-1; unclear D gene. The germline gives CDR1 SGHDN, CDR2 FVKESK. Trimming shortened V by 1 base and J by 10 bases, and 13 bases separated the two germline ends. The CDR3 is 13 residues long. CDR3 coding DNA: TGTGCCAGCAGCCAAGCCCTCCAACTCGGAGCTTTCTTT. Translating it yields CASSQALQLGAFF.

The count of this clone is one. The J gene is TRBJ2-7, the V gene TRBV7-9, with D possibly TRBD1 on 6 matching bases. V was trimmed by 2 bases and J by 3 bases, leaving 20 bases between them. The germline V gene has CDR1 SEHNR and CDR2 FQNEAQ (reference sequence). This CDR3 is 17 amino acids long. CDR3 amino acids: CASSLTLSQGPDYEQYF. The CDR3 nucleotides are TGTGCCAGCAGCTTAACCCTTTCACAGGGCCCCGACTACGAGCAGTACTTC.

This chain uses TRBV21-1 with TRBJ1-5. TRBV21-1 is classified as a pseudogene. The CDR3 is made up of 17 amino acids. The chain's CDR3 is CASSKMDPGWGNQPQHF. The CDR3 nucleotides read TGTGCCAGCAGCAAGATGGACCCCGGTTGGGGCAATCAGCCCCAGCATTTT.

This chain links TRBV11-2 with TRBJ1-6, with 10 nucleotides matching TRBD1. V shed 0 bases, J shed 9 bases, and the junction held 2 bases outside the gene matches. Per the germline V gene, CDR1 is SGHAT and CDR2 is FQNNGV. The CDR3 covers 15 residues. This CDR3 is CASSLETGGFSPLHF. The DNA of the CDR3 is TGTGCCAGCAGCTTAGAGACAGGGGGCTTTTCACCCCTCCACTTT.

V and J are TRBV2 and TRBJ1-2; 7 bases line up with TRBD1. Germline CDR1 SNHLY, CDR2 FYNNEI. J gave up 3 bases and V 4 bases, and 8 bases lay outside the gene matches. The CDR3 contains 15 residues. The CDR3 loop is CASSATGSRDYGYTF. The CDR3 nucleotides are TGTGCCAGCAGTGCGACAGGGTCGCGGGACTATGGCTACACCTTC.

V and J are TRBV28 and TRBJ2-2; TRBD1 might be the D (6 bases). Germline V lookup: CDR1 MDHEN, CDR2 SYDVKM. Trimming shortened V by 4 bases and J by 1 base, and 13 bases separated the two germline ends. This CDR3 region has 16 residues. The CDR3 protein is CASSSPAQGNTGELFF. CDR3 bases: TGTGCCAGCAGTTCTCCTGCACAGGGGAACACCGGGGAGCTGTTTTTT.

The V gene is TRBV4-1, the J gene TRBJ1-3, with 8 bases identical to TRBD1. Germline V gives CDR1 MGHRA, CDR2 YSYEKL. The trim removed 3 bases at V and 8 bases at J, leaving 27 bases unmatched. The CDR3 has 21 amino acids. The CDR3 nucleotides read TGCGCCAGCAGCCATCGATTCGGGCGCCAGGGGGCTGAGACGAGGGGGTACACCATATATTTT. This encodes CASSHRFGRQGAETRGYTIYF.

The genes are TRBV18 and TRBJ2-2; 7 bases match TRBD1. Germline V CDR1 and CDR2: KGHSH, LQKENI. The CDR3 covers 16 residues. Unmatched junction bases numbered 9, after V lost 5 bases and J lost 3 bases. The CDR3 bases are TGTGCCAGCTCATCTACAGGGGCCCCCGACACCGGGGAGCTGTTTTTT. Its protein product is CASSSTGAPDTGELFF.

The V and J genes are TRBV12-3 or TRBV12-4 and TRBJ1-1; no firm D call. V was shortened by 2 bases and J by 5 bases, with 9 bases between the two germline ends. The CDR3 contains 13 residues. CDR3: CASSLKGITEAFF. The DNA of the CDR3 is TGTGCCAGCAGTTTAAAGGGAATAACTGAAGCTTTCTTT.

The V and J genes are TRBV15 and TRBJ2-1; 12 positions agree with TRBD2. The CDR3 is made up of 17 amino acids. V was pared by 5 bases and J by 5 bases, with 10 bases of the junction left unmatched. Germline CDR1 is LNHNV and CDR2 is YYDKDF (reference sequence). The CDR3 bases are TGTGCCACCAGCCGTGGTTCTAGCGGGAGGGTTAACAATGAGCAGTTCTTC. It encodes CATSRGSSGRVNNEQFF.

The V and J genes are TRBV28 and TRBJ1-4; D is unclear. This CDR3 spans 15 amino acids. V lost 8 bases and J 2 bases, leaving 15 bases between the germline ends. Germline V lookup: CDR1 MDHEN, CDR2 SYDVKM. The CDR3 loop reads CASSRIGGTNEKLFF. The DNA for the CDR3 is TGTGCCAGCTCCCGGATCGGAGGTACTAATGAAAAACTGTTTTTT.

V gene TRBV19 combines with J gene TRBJ1-1; D is undetermined. Germline V gene lookup returns CDR1 LNHDA and CDR2 SQIVND (reference sequence). Trimming cost V 3 bases and J 2 bases, with 10 bases left between them. This CDR3 contains 14 residues. CDR3 nucleotides: TGTGCCAGTAGTATCTTTGGCAGCAACACTGAAGCTTTCTTT. Its protein product is CASSIFGSNTEAFF.

The genes are TRBV2 and TRBJ1-2; a weak D match, TRBD1 (5 bases). V was shortened by 4 bases and J by 4 bases, with 16 bases between the two germline ends. The germline gives CDR1 SNHLY, CDR2 FYNNEI. The CDR3 consists of 15 residues. CDR3 DNA: TGTGCCAGCAGTGCCCGCGGGGGGTTAACCTATGGCTACACCTTC. This codes for CASSARGGLTYGYTF.

The chain employs TRBV7-9 and TRBJ1-5, with D unresolved. CDR1 is SEHNR and CDR2 is FQNEAQ in the germline V gene (reference sequence). The CDR3 has 12 residues. Trimming shortened V by 5 bases and J by 4 bases, and 6 bases separated the two germline ends. The CDR3 coding sequence is TGTGCCAGCAGCCGAGAAAATCAGCCCCAGCATTTT. This encodes CASSRENQPQHF. The variable domain in full, with the rest retrieved from reference TRBV7-9 and TRBJ1-5, is DTGVSQNPRHKITKRGQNVTFRCDPISEHNRLYWYRQTLGQGPEFLTYFQNEAQLEKSRLLSDRFSAERPKGSFSTLEIQRTEQGDSAMYLCASSRENQPQHFGDGTRLSIL.

This rearrangement joins TRBV19 to TRBJ1-5; D not resolved. Germline V gene sequence: CDR1 LNHDA, CDR2 SQIVND (reference sequence). The V gene lost 2 bases and the J gene lost 3 bases, with 17 bases spanning the gap. This CDR3 contains 17 residues. CDR3 residues: CASSIWLGRRVNQPQHF. CDR3 nucleotide sequence: TGTGCCAGTAGTATATGGTTAGGGAGACGGGTCAATCAGCCCCAGCATTTT.

The chain has TRBV7-9 and TRBJ1-5; D not certain. The CDR3 is 15 amino acids. V lost 1 base to trimming and J lost 1 base, with 8 bases between them. Germline loops: CDR1 SEHNR, CDR2 FQNEAQ (reference sequence). CDR3 residues: CASSLESGSNQPQHF. In DNA, the CDR3 is TGTGCCAGCAGCTTAGAATCGGGGAGCAATCAGCCCCAGCATTTT.

V gene TRBV6-2 or TRBV6-3 combines with J gene TRBJ2-7; maybe TRBD2 (6 bases). The CDR3 has 16 residues. V was trimmed by 4 bases and J by 1 base, leaving 17 bases between them. The germline V gene encodes CDR1 MNHEY and CDR2 SVGEGT. For the CDR3, the DNA is TGTGCCAGCAGTTTTCGGGTAGCGGAAAATTCCTACGAGCAGTACTTC. As protein: CASSFRVAENSYEQYF.

The gene calls are TRBV5-1 and TRBJ1-2; no definite D call. The CDR3 spans 13 residues. CDR1 and CDR2 from the germline V gene are SGHRS and YFSETQ. The V gene lost 2 bases and the J gene lost 6 bases, with 11 bases spanning the gap. The CDR3 protein is CASSFLGENGYTF. Here the CDR3 DNA reads TGCGCCAGCAGCTTCCTCGGGGAGAATGGCTACACCTTC.

The J gene is TRBJ2-1, the V gene TRBV12-3 or TRBV12-4; D is ambiguous. V shed 3 bases and J shed 3 bases, with 6 bases lying between them. CDR3 length: 13 residues. DNA for the CDR3: TGTGCCAGCAGTTTCACTGGCTACAATGAGCAGTTCTTC. Its protein product is CASSFTGYNEQFF.

The chain couples TRBV18 to TRBJ2-3; D remains unclear. V was cut by 1 base and J by 2 bases, with 7 bases left in between. Germline loops: CDR1 KGHSH, CDR2 LQKENI. The CDR3 is 14 amino acids. CDR3: CASSPQEYTDTQYF. The CDR3 nucleotides read TGTGCCAGCTCACCACAAGAGTACACAGATACGCAGTATTTT.

Worth noting for this clone: The junction and the germline gene differ at one end; a read error may be behind it. V usage is TRBV11-1 and J usage is TRBJ2-1; 15 nucleotides agree with TRBD2. Germline-derived CDR1 and CDR2 are SGHAT and FQDESV (reference sequence). This CDR3 is built from 15 residues. The CDR3 loop reads CASSLGLAGGNEQFF. CDR3 nucleotides: TGTGCCAGCAGTTTAGGACTAGCGGGAGGGAATGAGCAGTTCTTC.